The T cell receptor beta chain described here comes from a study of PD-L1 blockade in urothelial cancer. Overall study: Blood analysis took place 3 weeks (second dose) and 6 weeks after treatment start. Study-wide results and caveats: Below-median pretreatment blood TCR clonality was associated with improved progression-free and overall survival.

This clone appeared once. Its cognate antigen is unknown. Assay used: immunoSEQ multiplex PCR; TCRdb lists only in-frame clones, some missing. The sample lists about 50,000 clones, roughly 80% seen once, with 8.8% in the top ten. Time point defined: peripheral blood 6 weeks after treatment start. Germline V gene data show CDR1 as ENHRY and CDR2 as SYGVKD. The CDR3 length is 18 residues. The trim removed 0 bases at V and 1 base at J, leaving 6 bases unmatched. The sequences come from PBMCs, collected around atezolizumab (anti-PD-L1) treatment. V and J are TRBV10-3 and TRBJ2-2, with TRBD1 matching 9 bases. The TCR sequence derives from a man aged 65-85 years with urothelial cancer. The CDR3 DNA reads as TGTGCCATCAGTGAGTCGACAGGACAGGGGCGGAACACCGGGGAGCTGTTTTTT. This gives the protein CAISESTGQGRNTGELFF.